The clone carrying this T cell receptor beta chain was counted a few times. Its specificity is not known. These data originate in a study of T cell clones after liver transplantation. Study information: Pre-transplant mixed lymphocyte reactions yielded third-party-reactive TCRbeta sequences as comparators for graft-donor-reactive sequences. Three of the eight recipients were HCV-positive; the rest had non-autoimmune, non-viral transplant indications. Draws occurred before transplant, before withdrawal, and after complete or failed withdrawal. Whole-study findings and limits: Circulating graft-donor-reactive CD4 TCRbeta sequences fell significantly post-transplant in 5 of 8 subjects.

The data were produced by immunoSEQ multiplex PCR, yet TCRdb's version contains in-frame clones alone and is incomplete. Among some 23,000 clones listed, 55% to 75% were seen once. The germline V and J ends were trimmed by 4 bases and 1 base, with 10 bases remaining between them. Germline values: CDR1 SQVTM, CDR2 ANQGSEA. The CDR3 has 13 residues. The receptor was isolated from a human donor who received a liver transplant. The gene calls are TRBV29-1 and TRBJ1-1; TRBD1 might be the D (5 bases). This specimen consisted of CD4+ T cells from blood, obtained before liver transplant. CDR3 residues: CSVGGGANTEAFF. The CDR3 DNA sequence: TGCAGCGTTGGGGGAGGGGCGAACACTGAAGCTTTCTTT. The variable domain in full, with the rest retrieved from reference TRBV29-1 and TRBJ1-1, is SAVISQKPSRDICQRGTSLTIQCQVDSQVTMMFWYRQQPGQSLTLIATANQGSEATYESGFVIDKFPISRPNLTFSTLTVSNMSPEDSSIYLCSVGGGANTEAFFGQGTRLTVV.